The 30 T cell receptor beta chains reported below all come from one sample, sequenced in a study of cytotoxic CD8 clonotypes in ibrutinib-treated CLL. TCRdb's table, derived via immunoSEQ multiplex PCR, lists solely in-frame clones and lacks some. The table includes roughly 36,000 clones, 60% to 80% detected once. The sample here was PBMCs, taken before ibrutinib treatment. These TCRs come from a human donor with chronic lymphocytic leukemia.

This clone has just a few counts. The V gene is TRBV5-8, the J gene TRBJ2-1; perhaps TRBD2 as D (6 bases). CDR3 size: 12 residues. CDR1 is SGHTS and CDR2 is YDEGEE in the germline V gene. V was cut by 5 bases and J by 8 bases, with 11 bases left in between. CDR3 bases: TGTGCCAGCAGTTGGGACTCCGATGAGCAGTTCTTC. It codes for CASSWDSDEQFF.

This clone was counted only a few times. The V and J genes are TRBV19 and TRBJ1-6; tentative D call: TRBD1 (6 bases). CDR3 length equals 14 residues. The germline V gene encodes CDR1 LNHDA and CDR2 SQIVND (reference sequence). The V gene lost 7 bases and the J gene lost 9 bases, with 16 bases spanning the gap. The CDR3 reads CASTKGHSVSPLHF. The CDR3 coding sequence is TGTGCCAGTACGAAGGGACATTCCGTTTCACCCCTCCACTTT.

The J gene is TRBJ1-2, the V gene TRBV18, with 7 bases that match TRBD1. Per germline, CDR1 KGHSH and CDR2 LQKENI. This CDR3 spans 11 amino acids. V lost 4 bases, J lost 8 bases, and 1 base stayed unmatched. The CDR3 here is CASSQDRGYTF. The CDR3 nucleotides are TGTGCCAGCTCACAGGACAGGGGCTACACCTTC.

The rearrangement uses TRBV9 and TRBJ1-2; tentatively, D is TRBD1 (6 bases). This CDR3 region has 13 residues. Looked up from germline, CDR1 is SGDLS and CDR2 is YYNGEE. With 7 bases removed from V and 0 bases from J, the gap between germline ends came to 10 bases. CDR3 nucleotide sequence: TGTGCCAGCGGGGGCATCTCTAACTATGGCTACACCTTC. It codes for CASGGISNYGYTF. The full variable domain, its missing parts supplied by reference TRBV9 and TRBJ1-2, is DSGVTQTPKHLITATGQRVTLRCSPRSGDLSVYWYQQSLDQGLQFLIQYYNGEERAKGNILERFSAQQFPDLHSELNLSSLELGDSALYFCASGGISNYGYTFGSGTRLTVV.

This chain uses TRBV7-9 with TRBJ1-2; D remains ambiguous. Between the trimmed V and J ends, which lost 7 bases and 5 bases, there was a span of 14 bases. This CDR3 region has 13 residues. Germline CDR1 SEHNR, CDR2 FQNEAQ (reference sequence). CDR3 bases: TGTGCCAGCACCAAAGCCGGAGATTATGGCTACACCTTC. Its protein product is CASTKAGDYGYTF.

The CDR3 region has the DNA TGCAGCGCAACAGAACAGGGGGGGGTGCATCAGCCCCAGCATTTT. Its protein is CSATEQGGVHQPQHF. The chain recombines TRBV29-1 with TRBJ1-5, with 8 bases identical to TRBD1. The V gene end was trimmed by 7 bases and the J gene end by 5 bases; junction bases not matched to a gene: 13. The CDR3 totals 15 residues. Germline-derived CDR1 and CDR2 are SQVTM and ANQGSEA.

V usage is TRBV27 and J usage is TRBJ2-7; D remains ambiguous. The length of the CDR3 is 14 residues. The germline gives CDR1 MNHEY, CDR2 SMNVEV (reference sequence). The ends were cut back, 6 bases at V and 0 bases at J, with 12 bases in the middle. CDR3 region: CASRPGPSSYEQYF. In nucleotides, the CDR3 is TGTGCCAGCAGGCCCGGGCCAAGCTCCTACGAGCAGTACTTC.

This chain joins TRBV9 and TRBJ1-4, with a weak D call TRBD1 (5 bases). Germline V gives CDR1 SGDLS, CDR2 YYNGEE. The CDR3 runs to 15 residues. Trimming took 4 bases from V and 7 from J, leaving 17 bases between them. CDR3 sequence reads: CASSLDGGWGEKLFF. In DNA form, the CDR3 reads TGTGCCAGCAGCCTGGATGGGGGATGGGGTGAAAAACTGTTTTTT.

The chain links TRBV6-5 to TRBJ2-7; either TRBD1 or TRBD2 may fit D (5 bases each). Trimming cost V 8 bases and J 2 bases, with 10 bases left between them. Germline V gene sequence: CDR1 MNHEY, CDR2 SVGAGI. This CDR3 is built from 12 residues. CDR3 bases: TGTGCCAGCCGGGACGGTCCCTACGAGCAGTACTTC. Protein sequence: CASRDGPYEQYF.

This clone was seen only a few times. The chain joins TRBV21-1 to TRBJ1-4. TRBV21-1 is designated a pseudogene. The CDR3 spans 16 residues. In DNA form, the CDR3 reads TGTGCCAGCAGCAAGGGACTTCGGAGATCTAATGAAAAACTGTTTTTT. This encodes CASSKGLRRSNEKLFF.

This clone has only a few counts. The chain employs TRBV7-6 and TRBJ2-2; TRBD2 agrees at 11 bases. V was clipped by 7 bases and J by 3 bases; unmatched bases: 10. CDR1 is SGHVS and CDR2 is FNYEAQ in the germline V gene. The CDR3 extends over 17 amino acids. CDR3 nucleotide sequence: TGTGCCAGCAACGAACTAGCGGGGGTCGGGGACACCGGGGAGCTGTTTTTT. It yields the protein CASNELAGVGDTGELFF.

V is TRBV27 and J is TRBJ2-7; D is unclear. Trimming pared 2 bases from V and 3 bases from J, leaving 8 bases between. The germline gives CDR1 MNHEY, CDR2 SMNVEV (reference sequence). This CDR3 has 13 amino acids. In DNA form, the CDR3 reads TGTGCCAGCAGTTTACAGGAAAACTACGAGCAGTACTTC. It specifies CASSLQENYEQYF.

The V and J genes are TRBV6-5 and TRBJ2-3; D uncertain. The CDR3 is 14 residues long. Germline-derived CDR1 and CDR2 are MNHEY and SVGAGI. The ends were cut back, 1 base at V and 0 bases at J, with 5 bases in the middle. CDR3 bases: TGTGCCAGCAGTTACTTTCAGAGCACAGATACGCAGTATTTT. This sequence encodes CASSYFQSTDTQYF.

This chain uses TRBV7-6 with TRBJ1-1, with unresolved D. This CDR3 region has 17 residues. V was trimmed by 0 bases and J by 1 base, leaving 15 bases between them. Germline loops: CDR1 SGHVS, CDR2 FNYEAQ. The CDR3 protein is CASSLALAELSNTEAFF. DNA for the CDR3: TGTGCCAGCAGCTTAGCGCTCGCAGAATTATCGAACACTGAAGCTTTCTTT.

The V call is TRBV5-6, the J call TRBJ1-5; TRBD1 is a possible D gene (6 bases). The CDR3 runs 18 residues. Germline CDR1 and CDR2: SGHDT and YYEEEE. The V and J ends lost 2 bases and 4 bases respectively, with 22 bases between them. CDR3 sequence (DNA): TGTGCCAGCAGCTTAAGGGGGTTACAGGAGTCTCCGAATCAGCCCCAGCATTTT. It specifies CASSLRGLQESPNQPQHF.

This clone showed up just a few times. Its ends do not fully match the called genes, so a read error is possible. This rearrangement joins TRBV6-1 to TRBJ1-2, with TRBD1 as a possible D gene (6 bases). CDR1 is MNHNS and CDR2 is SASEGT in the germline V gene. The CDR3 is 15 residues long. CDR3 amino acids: CASSDVAGVDYGYTF. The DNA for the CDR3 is TGCGCCAGCAGTGACGTGGCAGGGGTGGACTATGGCTACACCTTC.

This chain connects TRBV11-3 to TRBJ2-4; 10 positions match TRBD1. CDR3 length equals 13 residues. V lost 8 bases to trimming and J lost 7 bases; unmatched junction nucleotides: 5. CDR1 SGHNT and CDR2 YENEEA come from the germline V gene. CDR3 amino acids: CASRGQGGNIQYF. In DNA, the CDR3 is TGTGCCAGCCGCGGACAGGGGGGGAACATTCAGTACTTC.

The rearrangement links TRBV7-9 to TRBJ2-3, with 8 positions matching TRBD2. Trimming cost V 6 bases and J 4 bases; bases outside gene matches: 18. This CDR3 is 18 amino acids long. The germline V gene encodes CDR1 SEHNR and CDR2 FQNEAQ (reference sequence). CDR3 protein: CASRPPTESSGRSDTQYF. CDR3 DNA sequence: TGTGCCAGCAGACCGCCTACTGAATCCAGCGGGAGATCAGATACGCAGTATTTT.

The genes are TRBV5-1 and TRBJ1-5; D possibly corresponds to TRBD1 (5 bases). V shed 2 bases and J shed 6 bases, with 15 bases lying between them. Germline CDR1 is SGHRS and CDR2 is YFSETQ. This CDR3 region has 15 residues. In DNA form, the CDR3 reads TGCGCCAGCAGCTTATCCTCGGGGCCGGGTCAGCCCCAGCATTTT. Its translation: CASSLSSGPGQPQHF.

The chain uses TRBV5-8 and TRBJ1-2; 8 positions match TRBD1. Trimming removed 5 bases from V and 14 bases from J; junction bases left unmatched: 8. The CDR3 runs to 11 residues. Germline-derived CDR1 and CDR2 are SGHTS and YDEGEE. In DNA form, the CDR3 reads TGTGCCAGCAGGGACAGGGTTGTAGGTACCTTC. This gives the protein CASRDRVVGTF.

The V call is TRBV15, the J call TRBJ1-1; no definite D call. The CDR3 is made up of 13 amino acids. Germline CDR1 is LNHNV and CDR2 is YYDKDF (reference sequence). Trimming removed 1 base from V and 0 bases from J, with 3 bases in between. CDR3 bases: TGTGCCACCAGCAGAGGGATGAACACTGAAGCTTTCTTT. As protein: CATSRGMNTEAFF.

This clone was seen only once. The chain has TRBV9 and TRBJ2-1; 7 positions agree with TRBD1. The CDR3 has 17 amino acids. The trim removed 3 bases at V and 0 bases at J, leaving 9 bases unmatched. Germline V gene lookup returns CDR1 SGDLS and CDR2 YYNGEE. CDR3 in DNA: TGTGCCAGCAGCGCCCAGGCAGGGGACAGCTCCTACAATGAGCAGTTCTTC. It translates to CASSAQAGDSSYNEQFF.

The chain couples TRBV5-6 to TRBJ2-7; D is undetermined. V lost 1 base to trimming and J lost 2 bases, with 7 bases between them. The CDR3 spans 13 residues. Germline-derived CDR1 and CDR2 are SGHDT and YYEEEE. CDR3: CASSLPGPYEQYF. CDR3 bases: TGTGCCAGCAGCTTGCCCGGACCCTACGAGCAGTACTTC.

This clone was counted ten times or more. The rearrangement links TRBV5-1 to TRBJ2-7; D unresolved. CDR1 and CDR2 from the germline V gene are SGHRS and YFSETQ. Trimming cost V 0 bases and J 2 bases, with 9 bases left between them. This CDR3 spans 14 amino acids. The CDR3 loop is CASSLGGITYEQYF. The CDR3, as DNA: TGCGCCAGCAGCTTGGGAGGCATTACCTACGAGCAGTACTTC.

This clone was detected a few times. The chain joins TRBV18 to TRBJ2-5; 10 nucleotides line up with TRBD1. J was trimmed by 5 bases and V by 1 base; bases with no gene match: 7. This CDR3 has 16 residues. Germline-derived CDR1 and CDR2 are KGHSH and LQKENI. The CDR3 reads CASSPRGTGVEETQYF. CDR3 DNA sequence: TGTGCCAGCTCACCACGGGGGACAGGGGTGGAGGAGACCCAGTACTTC.

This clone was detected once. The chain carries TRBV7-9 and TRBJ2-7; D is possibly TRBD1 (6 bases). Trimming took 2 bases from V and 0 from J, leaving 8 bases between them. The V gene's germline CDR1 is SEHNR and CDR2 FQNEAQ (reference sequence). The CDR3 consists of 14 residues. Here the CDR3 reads CASSLIGGSYEQYF. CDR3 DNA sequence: TGTGCCAGCAGCTTAATAGGGGGCTCCTACGAGCAGTACTTC.

In DNA form, the CDR3 reads TGTGCCAGCTCACCACGGACAGCCTTAGACCTATCCTCCACCACCCAAGAGACCCAGTACTTC. Its protein product is CASSPRTALDLSSTTQETQYF. The V and J genes are TRBV18 and TRBJ2-5; weak D call: TRBD1 (6 bases). Per the germline V gene, CDR1 is KGHSH and CDR2 is LQKENI. The V end lost 1 base, the J end lost 1 base, and 28 bases lay between the germline ends. The CDR3 is 21 amino acids.

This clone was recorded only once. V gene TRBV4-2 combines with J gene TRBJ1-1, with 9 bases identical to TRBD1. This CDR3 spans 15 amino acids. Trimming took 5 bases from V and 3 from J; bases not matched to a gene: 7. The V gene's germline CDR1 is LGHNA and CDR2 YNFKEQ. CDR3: CASSFGQGSYTEAFF. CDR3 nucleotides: TGTGCCAGCAGCTTCGGACAGGGGAGTTACACTGAAGCTTTCTTT.

Here the CDR3 reads CASSFSGGQGALNSPLHF. For the CDR3, the DNA is TGTGCCAGCAGCTTTAGCGGGGGACAGGGGGCTTTGAATTCACCCCTCCACTTT. V and J are TRBV7-2 and TRBJ1-6, with 12 bases identical to TRBD1. Germline V CDR1 and CDR2: SGHTA, FQGNSA. The CDR3 loop spans 18 amino acids. V lost 3 bases to trimming and J lost 7 bases; unmatched junction nucleotides: 10.

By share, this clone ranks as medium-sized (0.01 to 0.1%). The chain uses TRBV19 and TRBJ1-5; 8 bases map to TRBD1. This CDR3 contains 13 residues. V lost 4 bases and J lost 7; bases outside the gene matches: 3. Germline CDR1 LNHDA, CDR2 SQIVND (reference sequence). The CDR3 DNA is TGTGCCAGTAGTACCAGGGGGCCACAGCCCCAGCATTTT. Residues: CASSTRGPQPQHF.